This T cell receptor beta chain was profiled in a study of Graves' ophthalmopathy and Graves' hyperthyroidism. Notes on this clonotype: Given a much more abundant clone one base away, this may be a read error.

The hyperthyroidism patients, aged 18 to 65, had been newly diagnosed, with under 2 months' duration. Amplified material comprised TCR beta CDR3 regions derived from RNA transcripts. Second-round multiplex PCR came after first-round RT-PCR with HTBI primers. TCRdb processed the multiplex PCR reads anew with MiXCR; each CDR3 protein has one entry. This sample carries 400,000 to 450,000 distinct CDR3 sequences, roughly 21% of them seen once, and the ten largest clones take roughly 3%. This CDR3 is built from 12 residues. The V gene's germline CDR1 is MRHNA and CDR2 SNTAGT. Sample: peripheral blood. The receptor's source is a woman aged 18-29 years with stable Graves' hyperthyroidism. This chain joins TRBV6-4 and TRBJ2-5; D is unclear. The CDR3 spells CASSEVQESQYF. In DNA, the CDR3 is TGTGCCAGCAGTGAGGTCCAAGAGTCCCAGTACTTC.